This T cell receptor beta chain originates from a study of CD8 T cells in ankylosing spondylitis (dated by TCRdb to 2016 to 2017). At the level of the whole study: The study profiled T cell receptor beta repertoires in healthy donors and ankylosing spondylitis patients to find disease-linked TCR variants. Samples of peripheral blood were taken, and for ankylosing spondylitis patients, synovial fluid was collected as well. The whole study cohort included roughly 110 healthy donors and 20 to 30 ankylosing spondylitis patients.

Taken from cysteine to phenylalanine, the CDR3 has 14 residues. The entry retains the CDR3 DNA only, 42 bases that are in frame from base 1. In the germline V gene (reference sequence), CDR1 corresponds to DFQATT and CDR2 to SNEGSKA. A distance of 14 bases separates the germline ends of V and J, which lose 5 bases and 1 base respectively. This sample was sequenced with an Illumina HiSeq 2500. TCR beta libraries were prepared by quantitative 5'-RACE with molecular barcodes. In the original analysis: A new computational method, built on a probabilistic model of VDJ rearrangement, was used to identify disease-linked TCR variants. TCRdb ran its own pipeline on the public reads, namely fastp trimming at Q25 and MiXCR clone calling, and kept in-frame beta chains. Entries are consolidated by CDR3 protein sequence, retaining the most common genes and DNA. These V and J calls rely on TCRdb rather than the paper's analysis. Within this sample are about 400,000 distinct CDR3 sequences, with approximately 20% of them counted one time only. In total, the top ten clones hold approximately 16% of the sample.

This clonotype turned up a few times. The antigen it binds to is not known. Base-call qualities are not available, and no considerably larger clone is one nucleotide away. Study-level results and caveats: A TCR beta motif of several highly homologous amino acid variants appeared characteristic of blood from ankylosing spondylitis patients. Some motif variants were previously reported in synovial fluid and blood of reactive arthritis patients, suggesting common disease-initiation mechanisms. The disease-linked clones were reported to be significantly enriched in matched synovial fluid samples from ankylosing spondylitis patients. The disease-linked clones had a CD8+ phenotype and were found at relatively low frequencies in peripheral blood.

The sample comprised blood, either unsorted or a sorted T cell fraction (not recorded which). The chain couples TRBV20-1 to TRBJ1-1, with the identity of the D gene unclear. The TCR originated in a male donor with ankylosing spondylitis. The DNA sequence reads TGCAGTGCTCTGGCGGGGATCCCGAACACTGAAGCTTTCTTT. It encodes CSALAGIPNTEAFF.